The T cell receptor beta chain described here comes from a study of blood T cell repertoires in COVID-19. As concerns this clone: The germline gene is not matched at one end of the junction; a read error may be the cause.

Method: immunoSEQ multiplex PCR; TCRdb's copy keeps in-frame clones and lacks some. The table has some 190,000 clones, 75% to 90% seen once; the top ten hold 1.1%. The CDR3 length is 15 residues. The germline V gene has CDR1 SSHAT and CDR2 FNYEAQ (reference sequence). Sequencing input: peripheral blood. The gene calls are TRBV7-7 and TRBJ2-2; the match to TRBD2 covers 12 bases. This clonotype was obtained from a man aged 30 to 39 with acute or convalescent COVID-19. The CDR3 loop reads CASSPGLAGTGELFF. CDR3 DNA: TGTGCTAGCAGCCCGGGACTAGCGGGCACCGGGGAGCTGTTTTTT.